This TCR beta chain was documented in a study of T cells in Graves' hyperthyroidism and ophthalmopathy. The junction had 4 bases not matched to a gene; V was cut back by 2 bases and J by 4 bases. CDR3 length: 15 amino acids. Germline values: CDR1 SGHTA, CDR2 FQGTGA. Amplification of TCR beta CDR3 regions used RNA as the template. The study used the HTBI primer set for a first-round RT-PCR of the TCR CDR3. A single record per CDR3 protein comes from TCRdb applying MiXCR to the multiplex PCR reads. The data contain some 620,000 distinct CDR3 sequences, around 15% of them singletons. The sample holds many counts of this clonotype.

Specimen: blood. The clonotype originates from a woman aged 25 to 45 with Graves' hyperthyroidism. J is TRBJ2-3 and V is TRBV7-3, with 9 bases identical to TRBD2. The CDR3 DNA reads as TGTGCCAGCAGCTTAGCGGGAGGGCCCCCAGATACGCAGTATTTT. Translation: CASSLAGGPPDTQYF.